This T cell receptor beta chain is drawn from a study of blood T cells in healthy people across ages. Whole-study context: Per every two T cells, about one barcoded beta molecule was captured by template switching.

A second PCR of roughly 7 to 11 cycles used a sample-barcoded 5' primer and a J-beta primer mix. Each cDNA molecule carried a tag from a template-switch adaptor that contained 12 random nucleotides. TCRdb called the 5' RACE reads again in MiXCR, with one record for every CDR3 protein. The sample comprises over 1,500,000 distinct CDR3 sequences, more than 35% of which are singletons, and under 25% rests with the top ten. A single count supports this clonotype. Its specificity is not known. The CDR3 is made up of 14 amino acids. Germline V gives CDR1 SNHLY, CDR2 FYNNEI. Trimming left V 6 bases short and J 5 bases short, with 16 bases between. Study-wide findings and caveats: Diversity of TCR beta correlated strongly with naive T cell percentage. Both naive CD4+ cell counts and diversity were greater in long-lived donors than in aged donors.

This rearrangement joins TRBV2 to TRBJ1-2, with a weak D call TRBD1 (6 bases). This receptor was taken from a human donor in good health. Sequences were obtained from blood. As DNA, the CDR3 is TGTGCCAGCAGCGTCGTTAGGGGGTCGTATGGCTACACCTTC. Protein product: CASSVVRGSYGYTF.